These 2 T cell receptor beta chains originate from one sample sequenced in a study of shared clonotypes between healthy human individuals. Naive CD8 populations comprised CD45RO-negative cells positively selected for CCR7, excluding terminally differentiated effector memory CD45RA+ cells. The table came from immunoSEQ multiplex PCR; TCRdb's copy has only in-frame clones and leaves some out. The sample lists millions of clones, 85% to 95% occurring once. Sequencing was done on a sample of naive CD8+ T cells from PBMCs. Every receptor here comes from a man aged 18 to 30 in good health. Some clones in this sample may be carry-over from other donors' samples.

The rearrangement uses TRBV11-2 and TRBJ1-5, with TRBD1 as a possible D gene (5 bases). The V end was cut by 4 bases, the J end by 7 bases, with 8 bases between. The CDR3 is 12 amino acids. Germline-derived CDR1 and CDR2 are SGHAT and FQNNGV. The DNA for the CDR3 is TGTGCCAGCAGCTCGGGGGAACAGCCCCAGCATTTT. It codes for CASSSGEQPQHF.

V and J are TRBV4-2 and TRBJ2-7; 12 bases are a match to TRBD2. CDR3 length: 15 residues. The junction had 5 bases not matched to a gene; V was cut back by 5 bases and J by 3 bases. Germline loops: CDR1 LGHNA, CDR2 YNFKEQ. CDR3 loop: CASSYGLAGNYEQYF. The DNA of the CDR3 is TGTGCCAGCAGCTACGGACTAGCGGGGAACTACGAGCAGTACTTC.